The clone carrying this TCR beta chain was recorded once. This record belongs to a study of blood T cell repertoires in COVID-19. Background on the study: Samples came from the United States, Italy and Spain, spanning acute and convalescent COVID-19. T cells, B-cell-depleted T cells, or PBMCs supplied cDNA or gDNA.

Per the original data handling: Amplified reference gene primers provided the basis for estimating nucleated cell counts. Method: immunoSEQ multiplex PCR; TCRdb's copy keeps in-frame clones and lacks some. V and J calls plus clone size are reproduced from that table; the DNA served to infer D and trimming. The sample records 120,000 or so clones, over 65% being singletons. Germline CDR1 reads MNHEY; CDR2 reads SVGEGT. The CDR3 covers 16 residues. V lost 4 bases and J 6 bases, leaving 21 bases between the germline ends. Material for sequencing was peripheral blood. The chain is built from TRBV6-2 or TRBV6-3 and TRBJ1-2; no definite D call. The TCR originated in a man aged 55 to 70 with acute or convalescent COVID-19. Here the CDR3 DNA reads TGTGCCAGCAGTTCACCTGACCGGTACGCACGGGATGGCTACACCTTC. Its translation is CASSSPDRYARDGYTF.